A selection of T cell receptor beta chains follows, all from one sample in a study of control samples from healthy donors and cancer patients. This table comes from immunoSEQ multiplex PCR, and its TCRdb copy is limited to in-frame clones, with some not included. In the table there are around 140,000 clones, 80% to 95% of which are singletons. Sample: blood. These receptors came from a man younger than 35 in good health. Each CDR3 is given without its conserved first and last residue. The D gene is left open where the match is weak. The size entry is marked missing in some rows and otherwise reads once, few, many or a size class.

cdr3_aa: ASSQTVGSGELF; j_call: TRBJ2-2; d_call: .; v_call: TRBV3-1/TRBV3-2; clone_size: few
cdr3_aa: ASSFRPTDTQY; j_call: TRBJ2-3; d_call: .; v_call: TRBV5-1; clone_size: .
cdr3_aa: ASSVHGTGGRGGYT; j_call: TRBJ1-2; d_call: TRBD1; v_call: TRBV9; clone_size: .
cdr3_aa: ASSYSVYGYT; j_call: TRBJ1-2; d_call: .; v_call: TRBV6-2/TRBV6-3; clone_size: .
cdr3_aa: ASSRLSSSYNSPLH; j_call: TRBJ1-6; d_call: .; v_call: TRBV4-1; clone_size: few
cdr3_aa: ASSGPGGAGTEAF; j_call: TRBJ1-1; d_call: .; v_call: TRBV28; clone_size: .
cdr3_aa: ASSFRLAGAVSHEQY; j_call: TRBJ2-7; d_call: TRBD2; v_call: TRBV10-2; clone_size: .
cdr3_aa: AWTVGSNTEAF; j_call: TRBJ1-1; d_call: .; v_call: TRBV30; clone_size: .
cdr3_aa: ASSYGRPIF; j_call: TRBJ2-4; d_call: .; v_call: TRBV2; clone_size: .
cdr3_aa: ASSQRSSAEQY; j_call: TRBJ2-7; d_call: .; v_call: TRBV4-1; clone_size: .
cdr3_aa: ASTEGRYRVTNYGYT; j_call: TRBJ1-2; d_call: .; v_call: TRBV2; clone_size: once
cdr3_aa: ASSLGFHRGMNTEAF; j_call: TRBJ1-1; d_call: TRBD1; v_call: TRBV27; clone_size: .
cdr3_aa: ASSLQNQPQH; j_call: TRBJ1-5; d_call: .; v_call: TRBV12-3/TRBV12-4; clone_size: .
cdr3_aa: ASFKQGANNQPQH; j_call: TRBJ1-5; d_call: TRBD1; v_call: TRBV28; clone_size: .
cdr3_aa: ASGRDGVWSEQF; j_call: TRBJ2-1; d_call: .; v_call: TRBV12-5; clone_size: .